The sequence of this T cell receptor beta chain was determined in a study of early T cells in non-severe SARS-CoV-2 infection. About the research overall: Chains from this unsorted whole-blood bulk RNA could not be paired.

This CDR3 has 13 residues. V was shortened by 6 bases and J by 1 base, with 7 bases between the two germline ends. CDR1 is ENHRY and CDR2 is SYGVKD in the germline V gene. Attachment of unique molecular identifiers to individual cDNA molecules was performed. TCRdb itself ran the 5' RACE reads through MiXCR, one entry per CDR3 protein. Here the sample spans 15,000 to 20,000 distinct CDR3 sequences, under 7.5% being singletons. The study, taken as a whole, reports: VDJdb matching skewed toward anti-spike CD8 responses, missing private and CD4 specificities.

This clonotype was counted at least ten times. No antigen is known for it. The sequenced sample consisted of whole blood. This chain connects TRBV10-3 to TRBJ1-3; D is unresolved. The origin of this receptor is an adult who was a healthcare worker with PCR-confirmed SARS-CoV-2 infection or an uninfected control (not recorded which). The CDR3 loop is CAISGRSGNTIYF. DNA for the CDR3: TGTGCCATCAGCGGCCGTTCTGGAAACACCATATATTTT.